A single sample gave rise to the 28 T cell receptor beta chains below, sequenced in a study of blood T cell repertoires in COVID-19. This table comes from immunoSEQ multiplex PCR, and its TCRdb copy is limited to in-frame clones, with some not included. The sample lists a few hundred thousand clones; around 87% were seen once. Sequencing input: peripheral blood. The receptor set was obtained from a man aged 45-65 years with active or convalescent COVID-19.

This clone appeared a single time. The chain has TRBV29-1 and TRBJ1-4; 8 bases line up with TRBD1. Germline V gene lookup returns CDR1 SQVTM and CDR2 ANQGSEA. The CDR3 extends over 12 amino acids. Trimming removed 5 bases from V and 5 bases from J; junction bases left unmatched: 1. The CDR3 DNA is TGCAGCGTTCAGGGGGCAAATGAAAAACTGTTTTTT. Its protein is CSVQGANEKLFF.

The chain is built from TRBV19 and TRBJ2-5, with a possible D match to TRBD1 (6 bases). V was trimmed by 3 bases and J by 2 bases, leaving 7 bases between them. The CDR3 spans 13 residues. CDR1 and CDR2 from the germline V gene are LNHDA and SQIVND (reference sequence). CDR3 in DNA: TGTGCCAGTAGTATTAGGGGGCAAGAGACCCAGTACTTC. It translates to CASSIRGQETQYF.

The chain has TRBV20-1 and TRBJ2-1; TRBD2 agrees at 9 bases. Trimming removed 3 bases from V and 6 bases from J; junction bases left unmatched: 6. The CDR3 loop spans 14 amino acids. Germline CDR1 DFQATT, CDR2 SNEGSKA (reference sequence). The CDR3 DNA follows: TGCAGTGCTAGTGGGCGGGAGGGCCTCAATGAGCAGTTCTTC. This encodes CSASGREGLNEQFF.

The chain employs TRBV13 and TRBJ1-1, with D possibly matching TRBD1 (5 bases). CDR1 and CDR2 from the germline V gene are PRHDT and FYEKMQ (reference sequence). Trimming shortened V by 0 bases and J by 2 bases, and 10 bases separated the two germline ends. This CDR3 has 15 residues. The CDR3 coding sequence is TGTGCCAGCAGCTTAGGAGGGCAGGGCAACACTGAAGCTTTCTTT. Protein: CASSLGGQGNTEAFF.

There are a few counts of this clone. At the DNA level, this CDR3 is encoded by other sequences in the same sample as well. V is TRBV18 and J is TRBJ1-1; 9 bases line up with TRBD1. From germline, CDR1 is KGHSH and CDR2 LQKENI. V shed 6 bases, J shed 4 bases, and the junction held 6 bases outside the gene matches. The CDR3 has 14 residues. CDR3 region: CASSETTGGTEAFF. For the CDR3, the DNA is TGTGCCAGCTCTGAAACGACAGGGGGCACTGAAGCTTTCTTT. Full variable domain (missing parts from reference TRBV18 and TRBJ1-1): NAGVMQNPRHLVRRRGQEARLRCSPMKGHSHVYWYRQLPEEGLKFMVYLQKENIIDESGMPKERFSAEFPKEGPSILRIQQVVRGDSAAYFCASSETTGGTEAFFGQGTRLTVV.

The chain combines TRBV14 with TRBJ2-5; D not certain. V dropped 0 bases and J dropped 7 bases, with 6 bases sitting between them. Germline CDR1 and CDR2: SGHDN and FVKESK. The CDR3 runs to 12 residues. The CDR3 loop reads CASSQDHGTQYF. In DNA form, the CDR3 reads TGTGCCAGCAGCCAAGACCACGGGACCCAGTACTTC.

The chain has TRBV5-1 and TRBJ2-2; 7 bases are shared with TRBD1. J gave up 13 bases and V 4 bases, and 10 bases lay outside the gene matches. In germline, CDR1 is SGHRS, CDR2 YFSETQ. CDR3 size: 13 residues. The CDR3 loop reads CASSTNRDSMLFF. The CDR3 DNA reads TGCGCCAGCAGCACAAACCGGGACAGTATGCTGTTTTTT.

This rearrangement joins TRBV19 to TRBJ1-5; TRBD1 is a possible D gene (5 bases). Germline lookup yields CDR1 LNHDA and CDR2 SQIVND (reference sequence). The CDR3 totals 16 residues. V was clipped by 3 bases and J by 0 bases, with 12 bases between them. The CDR3 DNA is TGTGCCAGTAGTATCCCCCAGGGTTATAGCAATCAGCCCCAGCATTTT. It is translated as CASSIPQGYSNQPQHF.

This chain uses TRBV14 with TRBJ1-2, with D possibly matching TRBD1 (5 bases). V dropped 3 bases and J dropped 4 bases, with 12 bases sitting between them. CDR1 is SGHDN, CDR2 FVKESK, per germline. The CDR3 has 14 residues. The CDR3: CASSQDTAAYGYTF. The CDR3 nucleotides read TGTGCCAGCAGCCAGGACACAGCCGCCTATGGCTACACCTTC.

V usage is TRBV2 and J usage is TRBJ2-3; D is undetermined. This CDR3 has 14 residues. The V end was cut by 7 bases, the J end by 0 bases, with 11 bases between. The V gene's germline CDR1 is SNHLY and CDR2 FYNNEI. The CDR3 loop is CASNIAQSTDTQYF. CDR3 sequence (DNA): TGTGCCAGCAATATAGCCCAGAGCACAGATACGCAGTATTTT.

This chain links TRBV2 with TRBJ1-1, with D unresolved. V lost 8 bases to trimming and J lost 1 base, with 14 bases between them. The CDR3 has 14 residues. CDR1 SNHLY and CDR2 FYNNEI come from the germline V gene. This chain's CDR3 is CASALTPGNTEAFF. The CDR3 DNA is TGTGCCAGCGCCCTTACGCCCGGGAACACTGAAGCTTTCTTT. Variable domain in full (rest from reference TRBV2 and TRBJ1-1): EPEVTQTPSHQVTQMGQEVILRCVPISNHLYFYWYRQILGQKVEFLVSFYNNEISEKSEIFDDQFSVERPDGSNFTLKIRSTKLEDSAMYFCASALTPGNTEAFFGQGTRLTVV.

The chain carries TRBV4-3 and TRBJ2-3; TRBD2 matches 7 bases. V lost 4 bases and J lost 12; bases outside the gene matches: 13. CDR1 and CDR2 (germline): LGHNA, YSLEER. The CDR3 is 14 amino acids. CDR3 loop: CASSPAGGTMVQYF. The CDR3 coding sequence is TGCGCCAGCAGCCCCGCCGGCGGGACTATGGTACAGTATTTT.

The chain carries TRBV5-1 and TRBJ1-3; D is undetermined. Germline-derived CDR1 and CDR2 are SGHRS and YFSETQ. Trimming shortened V by 2 bases and J by 0 bases, and 12 bases separated the two germline ends. The CDR3 is 16 residues long. Here the CDR3 DNA reads TGCGCCAGCAGCTTAGACGGAGGAATCTCTGGAAACACCATATATTTT. This sequence encodes CASSLDGGISGNTIYF.

The CDR3 protein is CASSLSSNEQYF. The CDR3 DNA reads as TGTGCCAGCAGTTTAAGTAGCAACGAGCAGTACTTC. V is TRBV28 and J is TRBJ2-7; D remains unclear. The V end lost 2 bases, the J end lost 5 bases, and 7 bases lay between the germline ends. Looked up from germline, CDR1 is MDHEN and CDR2 is SYDVKM. The CDR3 runs 12 residues.

V usage is TRBV4-2 and J usage is TRBJ1-1; TRBD1 might be the D (5 bases). V lost 3 bases, J lost 3 bases, and 17 bases lay in between. This CDR3 has 16 amino acids. Per the germline V gene, CDR1 is LGHNA and CDR2 is YNFKEQ. CDR3 in amino acids: CASSQSRGGGDTEAFF. The CDR3 DNA reads TGTGCCAGCAGCCAGTCAAGGGGTGGCGGGGACACTGAAGCTTTCTTT.

J is TRBJ2-3 and V is TRBV5-8; possibly TRBD2 for D (6 bases). This CDR3 is 15 amino acids long. V was pared by 2 bases and J by 3 bases, with 13 bases between. The germline gives CDR1 SGHTS, CDR2 YDEGEE. The CDR3 loop is CASSFLAVGTDTQYF. As DNA, the CDR3 is TGTGCCAGCAGCTTCTTAGCGGTTGGGACAGATACGCAGTATTTT.

This clone was found once. This chain connects TRBV5-1 to TRBJ2-4, with 7 bases matching TRBD1. V lost 0 bases and J lost 9; bases outside the gene matches: 9. In germline, CDR1 is SGHRS, CDR2 YFSETQ. The CDR3 has 15 residues. CDR3 coding DNA: TGCGCCAGCAGCTTGGGGCAGGGGGTTGGGCGCATTCAGTACTTC. This gives the protein CASSLGQGVGRIQYF.

This sequence joins TRBV4-1 and TRBJ2-1, with 7 bases fitting TRBD2. The V gene end was trimmed by 4 bases and the J gene end by 5 bases; junction bases not matched to a gene: 14. This CDR3 contains 17 residues. Germline V gene lookup returns CDR1 MGHRA and CDR2 YSYEKL. The CDR3 sequence: CASSPLPGTTRNNEQFF. The DNA of the CDR3 is TGCGCCAGCAGCCCACTACCCGGGACTACTCGGAACAATGAGCAGTTCTTC.

This CDR3 is CASSYTRNNEQFF. CDR3 nucleotides: TGTGCCAGCAGTTATACTAGGAACAATGAGCAGTTCTTC. V gene TRBV6-2 or TRBV6-3 combines with J gene TRBJ2-1, with a tentative D call TRBD2 (5 bases). This CDR3 comprises 13 residues. CDR1 and CDR2 (germline): MNHEY, SVGEGT. The V end lost 3 bases, the J end lost 5 bases, and 8 bases lay between the germline ends.

The chain links TRBV28 to TRBJ1-1; D uncertain. Germline V gene sequence: CDR1 MDHEN, CDR2 SYDVKM. The CDR3 consists of 14 residues. V lost 5 bases to trimming and J lost 0 bases, with 10 bases between them. The CDR3 DNA reads as TGTGCCAGCAGTCTTAAGGCGGTGAACACTGAAGCTTTCTTT. It translates to CASSLKAVNTEAFF.

This rearrangement joins TRBV29-1 to TRBJ2-7; 8 bases align to TRBD1. Per the germline V gene, CDR1 is SQVTM and CDR2 is ANQGSEA. The CDR3 is made up of 14 amino acids. The trim removed 0 bases at V and 7 bases at J, leaving 8 bases unmatched. DNA of the CDR3: TGCAGCGTTGAAGATCCTGGCAGGGGGCCTGAGCAGTACTTC. This encodes CSVEDPGRGPEQYF.

V gene TRBV5-4 combines with J gene TRBJ2-2; TRBD1 aligns across 8 bases. V was clipped by 1 base and J by 0 bases; unmatched bases: 5. The CDR3 length is 17 residues. Germline assignment: CDR1 SGHNT and CDR2 YYREEE (reference sequence). The CDR3 loop is CASSLFPGQANTGELFF. CDR3 DNA sequence: TGTGCCAGCAGCTTGTTCCCGGGACAGGCGAACACCGGGGAGCTGTTTTTT.

In its sample, this clone was seen once. The V gene is TRBV7-9, the J gene TRBJ1-2; 7 bases line up with TRBD1. Germline-derived CDR1 and CDR2 are SEHNR and FQNEAQ (reference sequence). The CDR3 is 16 amino acids. The ends lost 4 bases at V and 3 bases at J; junction bases unmatched: 11. CDR3 protein: CASSSNRGRADYGYTF. CDR3 in DNA: TGTGCCAGCAGCTCCAATAGGGGGCGAGCTGACTATGGCTACACCTTC. The variable domain in full, with the rest retrieved from reference TRBV7-9 and TRBJ1-2, is DTGVSQNPRHKITKRGQNVTFRCDPISEHNRLYWYRQTLGQGPEFLTYFQNEAQLEKSRLLSDRFSAERPKGSFSTLEIQRTEQGDSAMYLCASSSNRGRADYGYTFGSGTRLTVV.

The J gene is TRBJ1-1, the V gene TRBV5-4, with a possible D match to TRBD1 (5 bases). CDR1 is SGHNT, CDR2 YYREEE, per germline (reference sequence). Trimming shortened V by 4 bases and J by 0 bases, and 19 bases separated the two germline ends. This CDR3 is built from 17 residues. CDR3: CASSEFGRGELNTEAFF. The CDR3 DNA sequence: TGTGCCAGCAGCGAATTTGGAAGGGGCGAATTGAACACTGAAGCTTTCTTT.

The chain has TRBV6-5 and TRBJ1-4; D remains unclear. The V gene lost 6 bases and the J gene lost 8 bases, with 7 bases spanning the gap. Germline assignment: CDR1 MNHEY and CDR2 SVGAGI. CDR3 size: 11 residues. The CDR3 spells CASRQREKLFF. The CDR3 coding sequence is TGTGCCAGCAGGCAGCGGGAAAAACTGTTTTTT.

The chain is built from TRBV28 and TRBJ2-2; TRBD2 agrees at 7 bases. The CDR3 consists of 15 residues. V lost 0 bases, J lost 6 bases, and 4 bases stayed unmatched. The germline gives CDR1 MDHEN, CDR2 SYDVKM. The CDR3 DNA reads TGTGCCAGCAGTTTATGGGAGCGGGACCCCGGGGAGCTGTTTTTT. This gives the protein CASSLWERDPGELFF.

The chain uses TRBV6-4 and TRBJ1-5; D remains ambiguous. Looked up from germline, CDR1 is MRHNA and CDR2 is SNTAGT. V was pared by 8 bases and J by 5 bases, with 13 bases between. This CDR3 has 13 residues. DNA for the CDR3: TGTGCCAGCTCAAAGGAGTGGGATCAGCCCCAGCATTTT. Protein product: CASSKEWDQPQHF.

This clone was recorded only once. The chain uses TRBV25-1 and TRBJ1-4; 10 positions agree with TRBD1. Looked up from germline, CDR1 is MGHDK and CDR2 is SYGVNS. V trimming: 1 base; J trimming: 5 bases; junction bases outside the gene matches: 10. The CDR3 runs 18 residues. CDR3 sequence (DNA): TGTGCCAGCAGTGAATGGAGGGGGGCGGGACAGGGGAATGAAAAACTGTTTTTT. Residues: CASSEWRGAGQGNEKLFF.